Listed below are T cell receptor beta chains from one sample, sequenced in a study of human T cells and chemical hapten exposure. TCRdb redid the calling of the RACE reads with MiXCR, one entry per CDR3 protein. The sample consists of nearly 55,000 distinct CDR3 sequences, around 9.4% of them appearing once. The starting material was whole blood, obtained in connection with sensitization to the hapten diphenylcyclopropenone (DPC). The receptors shown here come from a woman aged 45-65 years with alopecia areata. Some clones in this sample may be carry-over from other donors' samples. The CDR3 runs from the conserved cysteine through the conserved F or W. Each record gives: CDR3 protein, CDR3 DNA, J gene, V gene, clone size, D gene. D genes are given only for firm matches. Clone size appears in some rows only: once, few, many, or a class for an expanded clone.

CDR3aa: CASSIQAYGYTF
CDR3nt: TGTGCCAGTAGTATTCAGGCCTATGGCTACACCTTC
j_gene: TRBJ1-2
v_gene: TRBV19
abundance: few
d_gene: NA

CDR3aa: CASGSGQGGEKLFF
CDR3nt: TGCGCCAGCGGATCCGGACAGGGAGGGGAAAAACTGTTTTTT
j_gene: TRBJ1-4
v_gene: TRBV5-1
abundance: NA
d_gene: TRBD1

CDR3aa: CASSQDGGLRTEAFF
CDR3nt: TGCGCCAGCAGCCAAGACGGGGGATTGAGGACTGAAGCTTTCTTT
j_gene: TRBJ1-1
v_gene: TRBV4-1
abundance: many
d_gene: NA

CDR3aa: CASSNKESCGMSYNEQFF
CDR3nt: TGTGCCAGCAGCAACAAAGAGAGTTGCGGGATGTCCTACAATGAGCAGTTCTTC
j_gene: TRBJ2-1
v_gene: TRBV21-1
abundance: many
d_gene: NA

CDR3aa: CASSFHDPTRAGGRGEQFF
CDR3nt: TGTGCCAGCAGTTTCCACGACCCGACGAGAGCGGGAGGGCGAGGGGAGCAGTTCTTC
j_gene: TRBJ2-1
v_gene: TRBV27
abundance: NA
d_gene: TRBD2

CDR3aa: CSATINYGYTF
CDR3nt: TGCAGCGCCACGATTAACTATGGCTACACCTTC
j_gene: TRBJ1-2
v_gene: TRBV29-1
abundance: few
d_gene: NA

CDR3aa: CASSLHAQGAADTQYF
CDR3nt: TGCGCCAGCAGCTTGCACGCCCAGGGGGCTGCGGATACGCAGTATTTT
j_gene: TRBJ2-3
v_gene: TRBV5-1
abundance: NA
d_gene: TRBD1

CDR3aa: CASSPGLAKNIQYF
CDR3nt: TGTGCCAGCTCCCCGGGACTAGCCAAAAACATTCAGTACTTC
j_gene: TRBJ2-4
v_gene: TRBV18
abundance: few
d_gene: NA

CDR3aa: CASSLGQPNSPLHF
CDR3nt: TGTGCCAGCAGTTTGGGGCAGCCCAATTCACCCCTCCACTTT
j_gene: TRBJ1-6
v_gene: TRBV12-3/TRBV12-4
abundance: many
d_gene: NA

CDR3aa: CASSPISGLSNTGELFF
CDR3nt: TGTGCCAGCTCACCAATCTCCGGGCTGTCGAACACCGGGGAGCTGTTTTTT
j_gene: TRBJ2-2
v_gene: TRBV18
abundance: NA
d_gene: NA

CDR3aa: CASSLGTGYEQYF
CDR3nt: TGTGCCAGCAGTTTAGGGACGGGCTACGAGCAGTACTTC
j_gene: TRBJ2-7
v_gene: TRBV28
abundance: NA
d_gene: NA

CDR3aa: CSASEDTTEAFF
CDR3nt: TGCAGTGCTAGTGAGGACACCACTGAAGCTTTCTTT
j_gene: TRBJ1-1
v_gene: TRBV20-1
abundance: many
d_gene: NA

CDR3aa: CASSRVGTGELFF
CDR3nt: TGTGCCAGCAGCCGAGTCGGAACCGGGGAGCTGTTTTTT
j_gene: TRBJ2-2
v_gene: TRBV11-2
abundance: many
d_gene: NA

CDR3aa: CASSPQLDSFAFF
CDR3nt: TGTGCCAGCAGCCCCCAACTGGACAGCTTCGCTTTCTTT
j_gene: TRBJ1-1
v_gene: TRBV7-2
abundance: NA
d_gene: NA

CDR3aa: CSSFASGSTYEQYF
CDR3nt: TGCAGTTCTTTTGCTAGCGGGAGTACCTACGAGCAGTACTTC
j_gene: TRBJ2-7
v_gene: TRBV20-1
abundance: NA
d_gene: TRBD2

CDR3aa: CASSLGRLNEKLFF
CDR3nt: TGTGCCAGCAGTTTAGGGCGGCTGAATGAAAAACTGTTTTTT
j_gene: TRBJ1-4
v_gene: TRBV12-3/TRBV12-4
abundance: many
d_gene: NA

CDR3aa: CASSTGNQRQYF
CDR3nt: TGTGCCAGCAGCACTGGGAACCAAAGGCAGTACTTC
j_gene: TRBJ2-7
v_gene: TRBV9
abundance: NA
d_gene: NA

CDR3aa: CATSDLSSGEQFF
CDR3nt: TGTGCCACCAGTGATTTGAGTAGTGGTGAGCAGTTCTTC
j_gene: TRBJ2-1
v_gene: TRBV24-1
abundance: many
d_gene: NA

CDR3aa: CASSLAGWLNTEAFF
CDR3nt: TGTGCCAGCAGCTTGGCGGGGTGGCTGAACACTGAAGCTTTCTTT
j_gene: TRBJ1-1
v_gene: TRBV5-6
abundance: NA
d_gene: NA

CDR3aa: CASSLGGRSTQYF
CDR3nt: TGTGCCAGCAGTTTAGGTGGGCGTAGTACGCAGTATTTT
j_gene: TRBJ2-3
v_gene: TRBV28
abundance: few
d_gene: NA

CDR3aa: CASSGDPQETQYF
CDR3nt: TGTGCCAGCAGCGGCGACCCACAAGAGACCCAGTACTTC
j_gene: TRBJ2-5
v_gene: TRBV5-6
abundance: few
d_gene: NA

CDR3aa: CASSPDSHTEAFF
CDR3nt: TGTGCCAGCTCCCCGGACAGCCACACTGAAGCTTTCTTT
j_gene: TRBJ1-1
v_gene: TRBV18
abundance: NA
d_gene: NA

CDR3aa: CASRADIAKNIQYF
CDR3nt: TGTGCCAGCAGGGCAGACATAGCCAAAAACATTCAGTACTTC
j_gene: TRBJ2-4
v_gene: TRBV6-5
abundance: many
d_gene: NA

CDR3aa: CASSLDRGRDGEAFF
CDR3nt: TGTGCCAGCAGTTTAGACAGGGGGCGCGACGGTGAAGCTTTCTTT
j_gene: TRBJ1-1
v_gene: TRBV27
abundance: NA
d_gene: TRBD1

CDR3aa: CSVEKGFGYTF
CDR3nt: TGCAGCGTTGAAAAGGGATTTGGCTACACCTTC
j_gene: TRBJ1-2
v_gene: TRBV29-1
abundance: many
d_gene: NA

CDR3aa: CASSVGDSRAIF
CDR3nt: TGTGCCAGCAGCGTAGGAGACAGCCGGGCTATATTC
j_gene: TRBJ2-1
v_gene: TRBV9
abundance: few
d_gene: NA

CDR3aa: CASSTGTGQFF
CDR3nt: TGTGCCAGTTCAACCGGGACAGGGCAGTTCTTC
j_gene: TRBJ2-1
v_gene: TRBV6-2/TRBV6-3
abundance: many
d_gene: TRBD1

CDR3aa: CASSSGQYSGNTIYF
CDR3nt: TGTGCCAGCAGCTCCGGACAGTACTCTGGAAACACCATATATTTT
j_gene: TRBJ1-3
v_gene: TRBV7-9
abundance: few
d_gene: NA

CDR3aa: CASSYRERVLEAFF
CDR3nt: TGTGCCAGCAGTTACCGCGAGCGGGTGCTTGAAGCTTTCTTT
j_gene: TRBJ1-1
v_gene: TRBV6-6
abundance: once
d_gene: NA

CDR3aa: CASRNRGNSPLHF
CDR3nt: TGTGCCAGCAGGAACAGGGGCAATTCACCCCTCCACTTT
j_gene: TRBJ1-6
v_gene: TRBV25-1
abundance: many
d_gene: TRBD1

CDR3aa: CASKPRQSLNTEAFF
CDR3nt: TGTGCCAGCAAGCCGCGACAGAGCCTCAACACTGAAGCTTTCTTT
j_gene: TRBJ1-1
v_gene: TRBV7-2
abundance: many
d_gene: NA

CDR3aa: CASQRSDKGQDPYGYTF
CDR3nt: TGTGCCAGTCAAAGATCGGATAAGGGACAGGACCCTTATGGCTACACCTTC
j_gene: TRBJ1-2
v_gene: TRBV19
abundance: many
d_gene: TRBD1

CDR3aa: CASSPGRTQEKLFF
CDR3nt: TGTGCCAGCTCACCAGGCAGAACCCAAGAAAAACTGTTTTTT
j_gene: TRBJ1-4
v_gene: TRBV18
abundance: few
d_gene: NA

CDR3aa: CASSFRTEAFF
CDR3nt: TGTGCCAGCAGCTTCAGGACTGAAGCTTTCTTT
j_gene: TRBJ1-1
v_gene: TRBV7-9
abundance: many
d_gene: NA

CDR3aa: CASSQDGSRYDSPLHF
CDR3nt: TGTGCCAGCAGCCAAGATGGCAGCCGGTACGATTCACCCCTCCACTTT
j_gene: TRBJ1-6
v_gene: TRBV3-1
abundance: many
d_gene: NA

CDR3aa: CASSDQGFGQPQHF
CDR3nt: TGTGCCAGTAGTGATCAGGGTTTCGGTCAGCCCCAGCATTTT
j_gene: TRBJ1-5
v_gene: TRBV19
abundance: many
d_gene: NA

CDR3aa: CSVKGQSGNQPQHF
CDR3nt: TGCAGCGTTAAGGGACAGAGCGGTAATCAGCCCCAGCATTTT
j_gene: TRBJ1-5
v_gene: TRBV29-1
abundance: few
d_gene: TRBD1

CDR3aa: CASSFRASGTDTQYF
CDR3nt: TGTGCCAGCAGTTTTCGGGCTAGCGGCACAGATACGCAGTATTTT
j_gene: TRBJ2-3
v_gene: TRBV12-3/TRBV12-4
abundance: many
d_gene: NA

CDR3aa: CSVRPNRGYEQYF
CDR3nt: TGCAGCGTCCGCCCGAACAGGGGCTACGAGCAGTACTTC
j_gene: TRBJ2-7
v_gene: TRBV29-1
abundance: NA
d_gene: TRBD1

CDR3aa: CSAREGGAREKLFF
CDR3nt: TGCAGTGCTAGAGAAGGGGGCGCGCGTGAAAAACTGTTTTTT
j_gene: TRBJ1-4
v_gene: TRBV20-1
abundance: many
d_gene: TRBD1

CDR3aa: CASSLPHRSSYEQYF
CDR3nt: TGTGCCAGCAGCTTGCCCCACCGCAGCTCCTACGAGCAGTACTTC
j_gene: TRBJ2-7
v_gene: TRBV5-4
abundance: few
d_gene: NA

CDR3aa: CASRGGTEKETQYF
CDR3nt: TGTGCCAGCAGGGGGGGGACAGAAAAAGAGACCCAGTACTTC
j_gene: TRBJ2-5
v_gene: TRBV2
abundance: few
d_gene: NA

CDR3aa: CATSESGTGVRAEAFF
CDR3nt: TGTGCCACCAGTGAGTCCGGAACAGGGGTGAGGGCTGAAGCTTTCTTT
j_gene: TRBJ1-1
v_gene: TRBV24-1
abundance: many
d_gene: TRBD1

CDR3aa: CASSQEPGQGADTQYF
CDR3nt: TGCGCCAGCAGCCAAGAACCCGGACAGGGTGCAGATACGCAGTATTTT
j_gene: TRBJ2-3
v_gene: TRBV4-1
abundance: few
d_gene: TRBD1

CDR3aa: CASSVGGTGIYEQYF
CDR3nt: TGCGCCAGCAGCGTTGGTGGGACAGGGATCTACGAGCAGTACTTC
j_gene: TRBJ2-7
v_gene: TRBV5-1
abundance: few
d_gene: TRBD1

CDR3aa: CASSHIPLGQGDQPQHF
CDR3nt: TGTGCCAGCAGCCATATCCCCCTCGGACAGGGCGATCAGCCCCAGCATTTT
j_gene: TRBJ1-5
v_gene: TRBV7-9
abundance: few
d_gene: TRBD1

CDR3aa: CSVVPGGGQPQHF
CDR3nt: TGCAGCGTTGTGCCAGGGGGTGGCCAGCCCCAGCATTTT
j_gene: TRBJ1-5
v_gene: TRBV29-1
abundance: few
d_gene: TRBD1

CDR3aa: CASSHGGSSYEQYF
CDR3nt: TGTGCCAGCAGCCACGGGGGGAGCTCCTACGAGCAGTACTTC
j_gene: TRBJ2-7
v_gene: TRBV6-6
abundance: many
d_gene: TRBD2

CDR3aa: CASSGAGGWTDTQYF
CDR3nt: TGTGCCAGCAGCGGAGCGGGGGGGTGGACAGATACGCAGTATTTT
j_gene: TRBJ2-3
v_gene: TRBV7-6
abundance: NA
d_gene: TRBD2

CDR3aa: CASSFRRETQYF
CDR3nt: TGTGCCAGCAGTTTTCGGCGAGAGACCCAGTACTTC
j_gene: TRBJ2-5
v_gene: TRBV12-3/TRBV12-4
abundance: NA
d_gene: NA

CDR3aa: CASSFKGGRGDTQYF
CDR3nt: TGTGCTAGCAGCTTCAAGGGGGGCCGTGGAGATACGCAGTATTTT
j_gene: TRBJ2-3
v_gene: TRBV7-7
abundance: NA
d_gene: NA

CDR3aa: CASSIVVIAPYNEQFF
CDR3nt: TGTGCCAGTAGTATAGTGGTAATAGCGCCCTACAATGAGCAGTTCTTC
j_gene: TRBJ2-1
v_gene: TRBV19
abundance: many
d_gene: NA

CDR3aa: CASRPGTRSDEQYF
CDR3nt: TGTGCCAGCAGGCCCGGGACCCGTAGCGACGAGCAGTACTTC
j_gene: TRBJ2-7
v_gene: TRBV2
abundance: many
d_gene: NA

CDR3aa: CSAQGRGYEQYF
CDR3nt: TGCAGTGCACAGGGGCGAGGTTACGAGCAGTACTTC
j_gene: TRBJ2-7
v_gene: TRBV20-1
abundance: many
d_gene: TRBD1

CDR3aa: CASSALVSEKLFF
CDR3nt: TGTGCCAGCAGTGCTTTAGTAAGCGAAAAACTGTTTTTT
j_gene: TRBJ1-4
v_gene: TRBV2
abundance: NA
d_gene: NA

CDR3aa: CASSLFSSRVKEKLFF
CDR3nt: TGTGCCAGCAGTTTATTTTCAAGCAGGGTTAAAGAAAAACTGTTTTTT
j_gene: TRBJ1-4
v_gene: TRBV12-3/TRBV12-4
abundance: many
d_gene: NA

CDR3aa: CASSLEATNYGYTF
CDR3nt: TGCGCCAGCAGCTTGGAGGCTACTAACTATGGCTACACCTTC
j_gene: TRBJ1-2
v_gene: TRBV5-1
abundance: many
d_gene: NA

CDR3aa: CASRQTRVSGNTIYF
CDR3nt: TGTGCCAGCAGGCAAACCAGAGTCTCTGGAAACACCATATATTTT
j_gene: TRBJ1-3
v_gene: TRBV7-9
abundance: many
d_gene: NA

CDR3aa: CASSSSGPYPGEQYF
CDR3nt: TGTGCCAGCAGTTCCTCCGGGCCCTATCCGGGTGAGCAGTACTTC
j_gene: TRBJ2-7
v_gene: TRBV6-2/TRBV6-3
abundance: NA
d_gene: NA